The 7 T cell receptor beta chains in this list originate from one sample, sequenced in a study of blood T cell repertoires in COVID-19. The repertoire was sequenced with immunoSEQ multiplex PCR; TCRdb's copy has only in-frame clones and lacks some. The sample consists of 200,000 to 250,000 clones, 90% of them appearing once. The sequenced sample was PBMCs or T cells enriched from blood (not recorded which). These TCRs come from a man aged 30 to 45 who had been exposed to COVID-19.

The V and J genes are TRBV3-1 (or the pseudogene TRBV3-2) and TRBJ2-1; tentative D call: TRBD1 (6 bases). Trimming cost V 7 bases and J 0 bases, with 13 bases left between them. From germline, CDR1 is LGHDT and CDR2 YNNKEL (reference sequence). This CDR3 comprises 15 residues. CDR3 region: CASTTDSSSYNEQFF. CDR3 coding DNA: TGTGCCAGCACGACGGACAGTAGCTCCTACAATGAGCAGTTCTTC.

This clone appeared once. V gene TRBV3-1 (or the pseudogene TRBV3-2) combines with J gene TRBJ2-3; TRBD2 matches at 9 bases. This CDR3 comprises 15 residues. Per germline, CDR1 LGHDT and CDR2 YNNKEL (reference sequence). The ends lost 6 bases at V and 5 bases at J; junction bases unmatched: 9. CDR3 in amino acids: CASSPWRGGKDTQYF. In DNA, the CDR3 is TGTGCCAGCAGTCCCTGGCGGGGGGGCAAAGATACGCAGTATTTT.

The J gene is TRBJ2-1, the V gene TRBV10-3, with D possibly TRBD2 on 6 matching bases. Between the trimmed V and J ends, which lost 7 bases and 10 bases, there was a span of 17 bases. Germline V lookup: CDR1 ENHRY, CDR2 SYGVKD. The CDR3 sequence is 13 residues long. The CDR3 region is CAIMGRERPEQFF. In DNA, the CDR3 is TGTGCCATCATGGGACGGGAGCGTCCGGAGCAGTTCTTC.

The chain joins TRBV5-4 to TRBJ2-5, with D maybe TRBD1 (6 bases). CDR1 and CDR2 (germline): SGHNT, YYREEE (reference sequence). V was shortened by 0 bases and J by 3 bases, with 9 bases between the two germline ends. The CDR3 covers 14 residues. DNA of the CDR3: TGTGCCAGCAGCTTGGCGGCAGGGGAAGAGACCCAGTACTTC. Protein product: CASSLAAGEETQYF.

This clone was counted a single time. The rearrangement uses TRBV27 and TRBJ1-1; D might be TRBD1 (5 bases). V was pared by 4 bases and J by 1 base, with 16 bases between. The CDR3 has 16 residues. Germline V CDR1 and CDR2: MNHEY, SMNVEV (reference sequence). CDR3 nucleotides: TGTGCCAGCAGTTCAACCCATGACAGAACGAACACTGAAGCTTTCTTT. The encoded protein is CASSSTHDRTNTEAFF.

The rearrangement uses TRBV19 and TRBJ1-1, with 11 nucleotides matching TRBD1. Germline V gene data show CDR1 as LNHDA and CDR2 as SQIVND (reference sequence). The CDR3 runs 14 residues. After removal of 5 bases from V and 7 bases from J, the junction contained 6 bases not matched to a gene. CDR3 bases: TGTGCCAGTAGTTTCGGACAGGGGGCCGGTGAAGCTTTCTTT. Translation gives CASSFGQGAGEAFF.

The rearrangement uses TRBV27 and TRBJ1-3, with D unclear. V gave up 4 bases and J gave up 0 bases, with 13 bases separating them. CDR1 MNHEY and CDR2 SMNVEV come from the germline V gene (reference sequence). The CDR3 consists of 16 residues. The CDR3: CASSSSGSNSGNTIYF. The CDR3 DNA sequence: TGTGCCAGCAGTTCGTCCGGGTCGAACTCTGGAAACACCATATATTTT.